The rows below give T cell receptor beta chains drawn from one sample of a study of blood T cell repertoires in COVID-19. Assay: immunoSEQ multiplex PCR; the TCRdb copy retains only in-frame clones and omits some. This sample has approximately 360,000 clones, with 85% to 90% found just once. Sequences were obtained from PBMCs or T cells enriched from blood (not recorded which). The receptors were sampled from a woman between 25 and 40 years old with acute COVID-19. Both conserved end residues are part of each CDR3. The D gene is left open where the match is weak. Clone size appears in some rows only: once, few, many, or a class for an expanded clone.

d_call j_call v_call clone_size cdr3_nt cdr3_aa
TRBD1 TRBJ1-1 TRBV19 NA TGTGCCAGTGTCAAAGGCGGAACAGGGGGTCACACTGAAGCTTTCTTT CASVKGGTGGHTEAFF
TRBD2 TRBJ2-1 TRBV9 NA TGTGCCAGCAGCGTCGGGACTAGCGGGAATGAGCAGTTCTTC CASSVGTSGNEQFF
TRBD1 TRBJ1-6 TRBV5-1 NA TGCGCCAGCAGCTTGGAAGGGACAGGGCAATCACCCCTCCACTTT CASSLEGTGQSPLHF
NA TRBJ1-3 TRBV19 NA TGTGCCAGTAGTATGGTACAGAAGTCTGGAAACACCATATATTTT CASSMVQKSGNTIYF
NA TRBJ1-1 TRBV5-1 NA TGCGCCAGCAGCTGGGAGGACCCTGGGATGACTGAAGCTTTCTTT CASSWEDPGMTEAFF
TRBD1 TRBJ2-3 TRBV27 NA TGTGCCAGCAGTTTTTATGGGACAGGGGTATCAGATACGCAGTATTTT CASSFYGTGVSDTQYF
NA TRBJ2-1 TRBV10-2 NA TGCGCCAGCAGGGAACAGGGTTCACACAATGAGCAGTTCTTC CASREQGSHNEQFF
NA TRBJ1-1 TRBV25-1 NA TGTGCCAGCAGTGAACCTCGAGGAGGGGCCACTGAAGCTTTCTTT CASSEPRGGATEAFF
NA TRBJ2-6 TRBV4-3 NA TGCGCCAGCAGCCAGGGTGGGCACTCTGGGGCCAACGTCCTGACTTTC CASSQGGHSGANVLTF
NA TRBJ1-2 TRBV29-1 NA TGCAGCGTGGAAGGGGGGGTCGAAGGCTACACCTTC CSVEGGVEGYTF
TRBD2 TRBJ2-5 TRBV15 NA TGTGCCACCAGCAGAGGGGTAGCGGGGGGGCCGGTGGAGACCCAGTACTTC CATSRGVAGGPVETQYF
NA TRBJ1-1 TRBV10-3 NA TGTGCCATCAGTGAGGTTACAGCCATGAACACTGAAGCTTTCTTT CAISEVTAMNTEAFF
NA TRBJ2-7 TRBV24-1 NA TGTGCCACCAGTGATCTACAGGGCCGAGAGCAGTACTTC CATSDLQGREQYF
TRBD2 TRBJ2-3 TRBV6-5 many TGTGCCAGCATCCGACTAGCGGGGGCTGTAGATACGCAGTATTTT CASIRLAGAVDTQYF
NA TRBJ1-2 TRBV11-2 NA TGTGCCAGCAGCTTAAACAGAGCCTATGGCTACACCTTC CASSLNRAYGYTF
NA TRBJ1-3 TRBV19 NA TGTGCCAGTAGTATATGGTCAGGGGCGCGGGGAAACACCATATATTTT CASSIWSGARGNTIYF
TRBD1 TRBJ1-2 TRBV30 NA TGTGCCTGGGGACAGGGGAAATATGGCTACACCTTC CAWGQGKYGYTF
NA TRBJ1-3 TRBV29-1 once TGCAGCGTCTACTCTGGAAACACCATATATTTT CSVYSGNTIYF
TRBD2 TRBJ2-7 TRBV7-3 NA TGTGCCAGCAGCTCCGGAACTAGCGGGGGTGACGAGCAGTACTTC CASSSGTSGGDEQYF
NA TRBJ2-7 TRBV5-1 NA TGCGCCAGCAGCTCGTGGACAGAAAAAGACTACGAGCAGTACTTC CASSSWTEKDYEQYF
NA TRBJ1-6 TRBV5-1 NA TGCGCCAGCAGCTTAGGACAGAGGTTGAATTCACCCCTCCACTTT CASSLGQRLNSPLHF
TRBD2 TRBJ2-7 TRBV9 NA TGTGCCAGCAGCCCCCGCGTAGCGGGGGGCCACGAGCAGTACTTC CASSPRVAGGHEQYF
TRBD1 TRBJ2-5 TRBV5-1 NA TGCGCCACCCCCCGACAGGGGCGGAGGGAGACCCAGTACTTC CATPRQGRRETQYF
TRBD1 TRBJ1-2 TRBV12-3/TRBV12-4 NA TGTGCCAGCAGTACCCCAGGGGGCTATGGCTACACCTTC CASSTPGGYGYTF
NA TRBJ1-1 TRBV18 NA TGTGCCAGCTCACCTCGTGGGGCAAACACTGAAGCTTTCTTT CASSPRGANTEAFF
TRBD1 TRBJ2-5 TRBV7-2 NA TGTGCCAGCAGCTTAGGAGGGACAGCGTCCGAGACCCAGTACTTC CASSLGGTASETQYF
TRBD1 TRBJ2-5 TRBV19 NA TGTGCCAGTAGTACGACAGGGGGCGAGGAGACCCAGTACTTC CASSTTGGEETQYF
NA TRBJ1-2 TRBV7-9 once TGTGCCAGCAGCTTAGCTGCAGGGGAATTCGGCTACACCTTC CASSLAAGEFGYTF
TRBD1 TRBJ1-1 TRBV19 NA TGTGCCAGTAGAGGGACCCGACAGGGACCGAACACTGAAGCTTTCTTT CASRGTRQGPNTEAFF
TRBD2 TRBJ2-1 TRBV7-9 NA TGTGCCAGCAGCTTACCCACTAGCGGGGGCCATTACAATGAGCAGTTCTTC CASSLPTSGGHYNEQFF
TRBD1 TRBJ1-6 TRBV4-3 once TGCGCCAGCAGCCAAGAGACAGGGGATAATTCACCCCTCCACTTT CASSQETGDNSPLHF
NA TRBJ1-5 TRBV7-9 once TGTGCCAGCAGCTTAGGGTCCTACCATAGCAATCAGCCCCAGCATTTT CASSLGSYHSNQPQHF
NA TRBJ2-7 TRBV24-1 once TGTGCCACCAGTGATAACAAACAGGGCTACGAGCAGTACTTC CATSDNKQGYEQYF
NA TRBJ2-1 TRBV9 NA TGTGCCAGCAGCGGAGGTGATAGACCCTCCTACAATGAGCAGTTCTTC CASSGGDRPSYNEQFF
NA TRBJ1-1 TRBV27 NA TGTGCCAGCAGGGGGTGGGGATGGGGAGTGGACACTGAAGCTTTCTTT CASRGWGWGVDTEAFF
TRBD2 TRBJ2-3 TRBV10-1 NA TGCGCCAGCAGTGAGTCGAGAGCGGGGGGCACAGATACGCAGTATTTT CASSESRAGGTDTQYF
TRBD1 TRBJ2-7 TRBV28 NA TGTGCCAGCAGTTTAGGGACAGGGTCCTACGAGCAGTACTTC CASSLGTGSYEQYF
NA TRBJ2-1 TRBV28 NA TGTGCCAGCAGTTTAACCGGGGGACTCGGGGCGGAGCAGTTCTTC CASSLTGGLGAEQFF
NA TRBJ2-4 TRBV9 once TGTGCCAGCAGCGCCCAAGTGGGCCGAAATAACATTCAGTACTTC CASSAQVGRNNIQYF
TRBD1 TRBJ2-1 TRBV6-1 NA TGTGCCAGCAGTGAACAGGGGGCAGCCTGGAATGAGCAGTTCTTC CASSEQGAAWNEQFF
NA TRBJ1-5 TRBV12-3/TRBV12-4 NA TGTGCCAGCAGTCCCCACAATCAGCCCCAGCATTTT CASSPHNQPQHF
NA TRBJ2-7 TRBV7-2 NA TGTGCCAGCAGCTCCAGTCTGCACACCTTCTACGAGCAGTACTTC CASSSSLHTFYEQYF
NA TRBJ1-6 TRBV7-2 NA TGTGCCAGCAGCTTCCAGGGGAGTTATAATTCACCCCTCCACTTT CASSFQGSYNSPLHF
NA TRBJ1-3 TRBV24-1 NA TGTGCCACCAGTGACCCGACAGGTACTGGAAACACCATATATTTT CATSDPTGTGNTIYF
NA TRBJ1-2 TRBV3-1/TRBV3-2 few TGTGCCAGCAGCCAAGAATCGGTTCTCACCTTC CASSQESVLTF
TRBD2 TRBJ2-3 TRBV5-6 once TGTGCCAGCAGCTTCCTAGCGGGGGGCCCTAGCACAGATACGCAGTATTTT CASSFLAGGPSTDTQYF
NA TRBJ1-1 TRBV5-1 once TGCGCCAGCAGCTTAGGGGCTTCTGGGGCTTTCTTT CASSLGASGAFF
NA TRBJ2-3 TRBV18 few TGTGCCAGCTCACCGCAGTTAGATACGCAGTATTTT CASSPQLDTQYF
NA TRBJ2-3 TRBV21-1 NA TGTGCCAGCATCCATAGGACTAGCGGGGGGAGGACAGATACGCAGTATTTT CASIHRTSGGRTDTQYF
NA TRBJ1-2 TRBV4-3 NA TGCGCCAGCAGCCAAGATTCAGGGGACTATGGCTACACCTTC CASSQDSGDYGYTF
TRBD2 TRBJ2-1 TRBV7-8 NA TGTGCCAGCAGCTTAGCGGGCGGAAAGCGGGGGGGCCGCAATGAGCAGTTCTTC CASSLAGGKRGGRNEQFF
NA TRBJ1-5 TRBV18 NA TGTGCCAGCTCACCAGGGGCCGGGAATCAGCCCCAGCATTTT CASSPGAGNQPQHF
TRBD1 TRBJ2-7 TRBV6-5 NA TGTGCCAGCAATAGACAGGGGCCCTACGAGCAGTACTTC CASNRQGPYEQYF
NA TRBJ2-1 TRBV7-3 NA TGTGCCAGCAGCTTAATCCTCCACAATGAGCAGTTCTTC CASSLILHNEQFF